The rows below give T cell receptor beta chains drawn from one sample of a study of blood T cell repertoires in COVID-19. Measured with immunoSEQ multiplex PCR; TCRdb has only the in-frame clones, and not every one. The repertoire includes more than 150,000 clones, roughly four fifths of them detected once, and 12% sits in the top ten. The sequenced sample consisted of PBMCs or T cells enriched from blood (not recorded which). The source of these receptors is a man between 40 and 49 years old who had recovered from COVID-19. Both conserved end residues are part of each CDR3. D genes are given only for firm matches. Only some rows state a clone size, as once, few, many or a class for expanded clones.

d_call clone_size j_call v_call cdr3_aa cdr3_nt
- once TRBJ1-5 TRBV2 CASSLNRVYRQPQHF TGTGCCAGCAGTTTAAACAGGGTTTATCGTCAGCCCCAGCATTTT
TRBD1 - TRBJ2-1 TRBV19 CASSIYGTGGDEQFF TGTGCCAGTAGTATATATGGGACAGGGGGCGATGAGCAGTTCTTC
- few TRBJ2-7 TRBV7-2 CASSFLYEQYF TGTGCCAGCAGCTTCCTCTACGAGCAGTACTTC
TRBD1 - TRBJ2-2 TRBV19 CASSPGGQGYTGELFF TGTGCCAGTAGTCCCGGGGGACAGGGTTACACCGGGGAGCTGTTTTTT
TRBD1 - TRBJ1-3 TRBV6-5 CASRSGGSGNTIYF TGTGCCAGCAGGTCAGGGGGCAGTGGAAACACCATATATTTT
- - TRBJ2-5 TRBV7-8 CASSLAILAQETQYF TGTGCCAGCAGCTTAGCTATCCTAGCCCAAGAGACCCAGTACTTC
- - TRBJ2-1 TRBV9 CASSARDRYNEQFF TGTGCCAGCAGCGCTAGAGACCGTTACAATGAGCAGTTCTTC
- - TRBJ1-1 TRBV7-8 CASSLRPGEIYTEAFF TGTGCCAGCAGCCTCAGGCCAGGGGAAATATACACTGAAGCTTTCTTT
- - TRBJ2-7 TRBV27 CASSLSRSLLEQYF TGTGCCAGCAGTTTATCGCGGTCCCTATTAGAGCAGTACTTC
- - TRBJ1-5 TRBV27 CASSYLGGIQPQHF TGTGCCAGCAGCTACCTAGGGGGTATCCAGCCCCAGCATTTT
TRBD2 - TRBJ2-1 TRBV3-1/TRBV3-2 CASRHSGGPDNEQFF TGTGCCAGCAGACATTCGGGAGGCCCAGACAATGAGCAGTTCTTC